One and the same sample provided the 26 T cell receptor delta chains below, sequenced in a study of γδ T cells in repeated Plasmodium falciparum infection. TCRdb used CATT to re-call clones from the multiplex PCR reads. The sample carries around 52,000 delta-chain clones, around 1.5% recorded once. Flow sorting of PBMC yielded separate Vgamma9/Vdelta2+ and Vdelta2-negative gammadelta T cell populations for bulk repertoire analysis. Source material: gamma-delta T cells from blood. These receptors were obtained from a pool of human donors (malaria-infected and uninfected, not separated).

This clone was seen only a few times. A much larger clone is a single base away; this may be a read error. The J gene is TRDJ1, the V gene TRDV3, with 8 positions matching TRDD2. The J gene comes from matching the DNA to germline here; TCRdb lacks it. Germline V gives CDR1 TVYSNPD, CDR2 GDNSRS (reference sequence). The trim removed 3 bases at V and 3 bases at J, leaving 15 bases unmatched. The CDR3 consists of 16 residues. CDR3 sequence (DNA): TGTGCCTTAAGGCCTTCCTATTGGATAAAGGCCGATAAACTCATCTTT. Its translation: CALRPSYWIKADKLIF.

This clone showed up just a few times. The protein that TCRdb holds for this DNA derives from a much larger clone and differs from the translated DNA at residue 11, which likely indicates a read error; the protein shown here is translated from the DNA. The gene calls are TRAV38-2/DV8 and TRDJ3, with TRDD3 matching over 7 bases. The CDR3 spans 24 residues. V was pared by 1 base and J by 2 bases, with 24 bases of the junction left unmatched. Germline V gene data show CDR1 as TSESDYY and CDR2 as QEAYKQQN. The CDR3 sequence is CAYRSWYRPPAGGQSPWDTRQMFF. CDR3 bases: TGTGCTTATAGGAGCTGGTACCGCCCTCCTGCTGGGGGCCAGAGCCCCTGGGACACCCGACAGATGTTTTTC.

This clone was picked up many times. TCRdb assigns this DNA the protein of a much larger clone, which departs from its translation at residue 18; this likely reflects a read error, and the protein shown comes from translating the DNA. J is TRDJ1 and V is TRDV1; 12 bases fit TRDD3. Germline V gives CDR1 TSWWSYY, CDR2 QGS. The CDR3 spans 23 residues. J gave up 3 bases and V 0 bases, and 23 bases lay outside the gene matches. The CDR3 protein is CALGELGPSYDWGIQGNADKLIF. The CDR3 bases are TGTGCTCTTGGGGAACTGGGGCCTTCCTACGACTGGGGGATACAAGGGAACGCCGATAAACTCATCTTT.

On this clone: This likely traces to a read error, being one base from a far larger clone. This sample also contains other DNA sequences that code for the same CDR3. V is TRDV2 and J is TRDJ1, with TRDD3 matching 8 bases. Since TCRdb gives no J gene, matching the DNA to germline was used here to assign it. Germline V CDR1 and CDR2: GEAIGNYY, EKD. This CDR3 has 20 amino acids. Here the CDR3 DNA reads TGTGCCTGTGACACTCTTCCCGGGACTGGGGGTCTACTGGACACTGATAAACTCATCTTT. It is translated as CACDTLPGTGGLLDTDKLIF.

As for this clone: It is likely a read error: a sequence one base away is far more abundant. The chain uses TRDV1 and TRDJ1; perhaps D is TRDD2 or TRDD3 (5 bases each). The J gene is absent in TCRdb and was assigned here via DNA matching to germline. Germline lookup yields CDR1 TSWWSYY and CDR2 QGS. The CDR3 contains 17 residues. This CDR3 reads CALGEPPPYEFTDKLIF. In DNA form, the CDR3 reads TGTGCCCTTGGGGAGCCTCCTCCCTACGAGTTCACCGATAAACTCATCTTT.

This clone came up many times. The protein in TCRdb stems from a much larger clone and differs at residue 13 from this DNA's translation, likely a read error; here the protein is translated from the DNA. The chain couples TRDV1 to TRDJ1; 8 positions match TRDD3. The length of the CDR3 is 19 residues. In germline, CDR1 is TSWWSYY, CDR2 QGS. The CDR3 reads CALKFYRTVLGAHTDKLIF. CDR3 coding DNA: TGTGCTCTTAAATTCTACCGAACGGTACTGGGGGCCCACACGGATAAACTCATCTTT.

This clone came up a few times. Translating this DNA gives a protein that differs at residue 15 from the TCRdb one, which belongs to a much larger clone; a read error is likely, and the protein shown is this translation. The V and J genes are TRDV3 and TRDJ1, with TRDD3 matching 12 bases. The CDR3 runs 28 residues. Looked up from germline, CDR1 is TVYSNPD and CDR2 is GDNSRS (reference sequence). Germline trimming cut 2 bases from V and 0 bases from J; bases unmatched to any gene: 43. In nucleotides, the CDR3 is TGTGCCTTTGGTGGTTCCTCCCCGCTGGGGGATACGGGGAGCACATGTTTACGGATAGCTACGTACACCGATAAACTCATCTTT. The encoded protein is CAFGGSSPLGDTGSTCLRIATYTDKLIF.

Many counts were recorded for this clone. V and J are TRDV2 and TRDJ1, with 7 bases identical to TRDD3. TCRdb leaves out the J gene; it was filled in here by matching the DNA to germline. Germline lookup yields CDR1 GEAIGNYY and CDR2 EKD. Trimming took 0 bases from V and 1 from J; bases not matched to a gene: 7. The CDR3 loop spans 16 amino acids. CDR3 nucleotide sequence: TGTGCCTGTGACACCGCCATACTGGGGAGCACCGATAAACTCATCTTT. Amino acids: CACDTAILGSTDKLIF.

As regards this clone: This likely reflects a read error, since a far larger clone is one base away. Other DNA sequences in the same sample also yield this CDR3. The V call is TRDV1, the J call TRDJ1; D perhaps matches TRDD3 (6 bases). TCRdb does not report a J gene; here it was assigned by matching the DNA to germline references. The V and J ends lost 1 base and 7 bases respectively, with 40 bases between them. CDR1 and CDR2 from the germline V gene are TSWWSYY and QGS. This CDR3 is 23 amino acids long. CDR3 region: CALGERGKGGLRLGDSRPCKLIF. For the CDR3, the DNA is TGTGCTCTTGGGGAACGAGGTAAGGGTGGCCTACGACTAGGGGATTCCAGACCGTGTAAACTCATCTTT.

This clone was counted many times. With a much larger clone just one base away, this may be a read error. The chain combines TRDV1 with TRDJ1; the match to TRDD3 covers 8 bases. The CDR3 runs to 27 residues. Losses at the gene ends were 2 bases for V and 2 bases for J; bases not matched to a gene: 40. Germline V gives CDR1 TSWWSYY, CDR2 QGS. CDR3 DNA sequence: TGTGCTCTTGGGGAAGTTTGGACCCCCGGGAGAGGCTCAATACTGGGGGCGCCGTGGGTCGCTACCGATAAACTCATCTTT. Protein sequence: CALGEVWTPGRGSILGAPWVATDKLIF.

About this clone itself: TCRdb has a much larger clone's protein, which differs at residue 8 from the translation of this DNA, likely because of a read error; what is shown is the protein translated from the DNA. This sequence joins TRDV3 and TRDJ1, with D hard to call. This CDR3 has 13 amino acids. Trimming stripped 5 bases from V and 8 bases from J, with 21 bases between. CDR1 is TVYSNPD and CDR2 is GDNSRS in the germline V gene (reference sequence). CDR3 protein: CALRLGQRSKLIF. CDR3 in DNA: TGTGCCCTGCGATTGGGTCAGAGGTCGAAACTCATCTTT.

V and J are TRDV1 and TRDJ1; weak D call: TRDD3 (6 bases). TCRdb supplies no J gene; here it was assigned by aligning the nucleotide sequence to germline. In germline, CDR1 is TSWWSYY, CDR2 QGS. Trimming cost V 0 bases and J 3 bases, with 26 bases left between them. CDR3 length: 20 residues. The chain's CDR3 is CALGELGDSHLGVLADKLIF. The CDR3 DNA is TGTGCTCTTGGGGAACTAGGAGATTCCCACTTGGGGGTCCTGGCCGATAAACTCATCTTT.

On this clone: The TCRdb protein comes from a much larger clone and disagrees with this DNA's translation at residue 10, likely due to a read error; the protein given here is derived from the DNA. The chain employs TRDV2 and TRDJ1; D may be TRDD3 (6 bases). Trimming pared 3 bases from V and 0 bases from J, leaving 37 bases between. The CDR3 has 23 residues. Germline V gene lookup returns CDR1 GEAIGNYY and CDR2 EKD. This chain's CDR3 is CACDFLSLSRKGIPRRYTDKLIF. The CDR3 nucleotides are TGTGCCTGTGACTTCCTCTCACTTTCCCGGAAGGGGATTCCTCGGCGTTACACCGATAAACTCATCTTT.

This clone was observed a handful of times. TCRdb pairs this DNA with a much larger clone's protein that differs at residue 12, likely a read error; the protein shown was translated from the DNA. This chain uses TRDV1 with TRDJ1; 7 bases are shared with TRDD3. TCRdb records no J gene; here it was assigned by comparing the DNA to germline. The CDR3 covers 17 residues. V shed 3 bases and J 3 bases; nucleotides not matched to a gene: 13. Germline CDR1 and CDR2: TSWWSYY and QGS. Written as DNA, the CDR3 is TGTGCTCTTGGGGACGTCCCTGGGGGTTTGTACGCCGATAAACTCATCTTT. Translating gives CALGDVPGGLYADKLIF.

On this clone itself: This DNA translates differently at residue 17 from the TCRdb protein, which is that of a much larger clone; a read error is likely, and the protein shown is the DNA's own translation. The J segment was not called; the V segment is TRDV2; the D segment call TRDD3 is taken from the table without a DNA check. CDR1 GEAIGNYY and CDR2 EKD come from the germline V gene. The CDR3 length is 18 residues. The CDR3 protein is CACDTGDWGTRGTDKLTF. In DNA form, the CDR3 reads TGTGCCTGTGACACGGGCGACTGGGGGACCCGGGGCACCGATAAACTCACCTTT.

This clone was detected only a few times. A read error is the likely source, as a far larger clone sits one nucleotide away. The same CDR3 is also encoded by other DNA sequences in this sample. The chain joins TRDV1 to TRDJ1; either TRDD2 or TRDD3 may supply D (7 bases each). Germline V gene lookup returns CDR1 TSWWSYY and CDR2 QGS. The length of the CDR3 is 21 residues. CDR3 sequence: CALGDPELSYPTGEETGKLIF. The CDR3 DNA reads as TGTGCTCTCGGGGACCCAGAGCTTTCCTACCCTACTGGGGAAGAGACCGGTAAACTCATCTTT.

In its sample, this clone was seen a few times. TCRdb's listed protein matches a much larger clone and diverges from this DNA's translation at residue 3, likely through a read error; the protein shown comes from the DNA. The chain carries TRDV1 and TRDJ1; 11 bases fit TRDD3. TCRdb carries no J gene annotation; the J gene was assigned here by matching the DNA with germline. CDR3 size: 24 residues. Per the germline V gene, CDR1 is TSWWSYY and CDR2 is QGS. CDR3 loop: CAPGELRSYLLRTGGYIHTDKLIF. The DNA of the CDR3 is TGTGCTCCTGGGGAACTCAGATCCTACCTCCTTCGTACTGGGGGATATATCCACACCGATAAACTCATCTTT.

This clone was counted ten times or more. The protein given by TCRdb reflects a much larger clone and differs at residue 18 from this DNA's translation, likely from a read error; the protein shown is the DNA's translation. The V gene is TRDV1, the J gene TRDJ1; 12 bases fit TRDD3. This CDR3 is built from 21 residues. V trimming: 2 bases; J trimming: 10 bases; junction bases outside the gene matches: 26. CDR1 and CDR2 (germline): TSWWSYY, QGS. CDR3 protein: CALGETLKFTGYWGILGRLIF. CDR3 bases: TGTGCTCTTGGGGAAACCTTAAAATTCACGGGGTACTGGGGGATACTGGGGAGACTCATCTTT.

Relative to its sample, this clone is medium-sized. This sample also contains other DNA sequences that code for the same CDR3. The chain is built from TRDV3 and TRDJ1, with 13 bases matching TRDD3. Germline V gene data show CDR1 as TVYSNPD and CDR2 as GDNSRS (reference sequence). J gave up 5 bases and V 4 bases, and 25 bases lay outside the gene matches. CDR3 length: 20 residues. The CDR3 nucleotides are TGTGCCTGTCGGGGGTACCGACCGTACTGGGGGATACGGGTGCGAGATAAACTCATCTTT. Translated, it gives CACRGYRPYWGIRVRDKLIF.

This clone came up a few times. The protein TCRdb lists belongs to a much larger clone and differs from this DNA's translation at residues 8 and 14, which points to a read error; the protein shown is made from the DNA. The chain employs TRDV1 and TRDJ1, with 10 bases identical to TRDD3. Germline trimming cut 0 bases from V and 2 bases from J; bases unmatched to any gene: 18. Germline CDR1 and CDR2: TSWWSYY and QGS. The CDR3 is 21 residues long. The CDR3 region has the DNA TGTGCTCTTGGGGAACTAGTATGCGCCTCCTGGGGGATAAGGTGGACCGATAAACTCATCTTT. It specifies CALGELVCASWGIRWTDKLIF.

This clone was seen ten or more times. The protein that TCRdb holds for this DNA derives from a much larger clone and differs from the translated DNA at residue 15, which likely indicates a read error; the protein shown here is translated from the DNA. For the V gene the call is TRDV2; the J gene has no call; the table's D call TRDD3 went unverified against the DNA. The CDR3 runs 17 residues. CDR1 GEAIGNYY and CDR2 EKD come from the germline V gene. CDR3 DNA sequence: TGTGCCTGTGACACCGATTCTACTGGGGGATACGCCGATAAACCCATCTTT. Translation gives CACDTDSTGGYADKPIF.

Points on this clone: The amino acid sequence in TCRdb belongs to a much larger clone and departs from this DNA's translation at residue 6, likely a sequencing read error; the sequence shown is translated from the DNA. The genes are TRDV1 and TRDJ1; 10 nucleotides match TRDD3. No J gene was available from TCRdb, and it was assigned here by a germline match of the DNA. CDR3 length: 20 amino acids. V trimming: 4 bases; J trimming: 1 base; junction bases outside the gene matches: 18. Germline lookup yields CDR1 TSWWSYY and CDR2 QGS. CDR3 DNA sequence: TGTGCTCTTGGGGCTTCCCGGCGGGACTGGGGGATTCCAAGCACCGATAAACTCATCTTT. Amino acids: CALGASRRDWGIPSTDKLIF.

This clone has ten or more counts. TCRdb's protein for this DNA is that of a much larger clone and differs from the translation at residue 11, likely a read error; the protein shown is the DNA translation. V gene TRDV3 combines with J gene TRDJ1; 8 nucleotides line up with TRDD3. Germline V gives CDR1 TVYSNPD, CDR2 GDNSRS (reference sequence). V was pared by 2 bases and J by 3 bases, with 23 bases of the junction left unmatched. The CDR3 loop spans 19 amino acids. The CDR3 DNA reads as TGTGCCTTTCGAAGGTCCCTTTACTGGGGGGCCCACCGATCCGATAAACTCATCTTT. It codes for CAFRRSLYWGAHRSDKLIF.

At least ten counts were recorded for this clone. Given a much more abundant clone one base away, this may be a read error. The same CDR3 is also encoded by other DNA sequences in this sample. The chain uses TRDV1 and TRDJ1, with unresolved D. In germline, CDR1 is TSWWSYY, CDR2 QGS. V was cut by 0 bases and J by 0 bases, with 17 bases left in between. The CDR3 has 18 residues. The CDR3 reads CALGELRQFLPYTDKLIF. Here the CDR3 DNA reads TGTGCTCTTGGGGAACTTCGGCAATTCTTACCGTACACCGATAAACTCATCTTT.

This clone was recorded many times. The protein TCRdb lists belongs to a much larger clone and differs from this DNA's translation at residue 12, which points to a read error; the protein shown is made from the DNA. J is TRDJ1 and V is TRDV3, with 9 bases identical to TRDD3. Germline lookup yields CDR1 TVYSNPD and CDR2 GDNSRS (reference sequence). CDR3 length: 17 amino acids. After removal of 5 bases from V and 3 bases from J, the junction contained 19 bases not matched to a gene. The CDR3 spells CAQRSLTGGPYADKLIF. As DNA, the CDR3 is TGTGCCCAGAGATCACTTACTGGGGGACCGTACGCCGATAAACTCATCTTT.

This clone was seen a few times. TCRdb's protein, taken from a much larger clone, differs from this DNA's translation at residue 7, likely owing to a read error; the protein displayed comes from the DNA. The gene calls are TRDV1 and TRDJ1, with 9 positions matching TRDD3. The CDR3 contains 20 residues. V lost 3 bases, J lost 0 bases, and 17 bases stayed unmatched. CDR1 TSWWSYY and CDR2 QGS come from the germline V gene. The CDR3 is CALGEAKRLGDPWYTDKLIF. CDR3 DNA: TGTGCTCTTGGGGAGGCTAAGAGGCTGGGGGATCCTTGGTACACCGATAAACTCATCTTT.